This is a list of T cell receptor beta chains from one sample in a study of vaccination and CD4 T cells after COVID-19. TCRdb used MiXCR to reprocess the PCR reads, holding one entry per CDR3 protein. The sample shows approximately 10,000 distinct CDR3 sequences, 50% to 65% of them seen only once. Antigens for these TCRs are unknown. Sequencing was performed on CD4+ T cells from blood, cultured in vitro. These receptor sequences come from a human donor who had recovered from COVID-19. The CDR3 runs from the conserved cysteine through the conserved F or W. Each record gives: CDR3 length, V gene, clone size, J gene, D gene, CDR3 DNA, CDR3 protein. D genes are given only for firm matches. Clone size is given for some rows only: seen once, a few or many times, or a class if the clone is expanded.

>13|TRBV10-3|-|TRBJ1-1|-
TGTGCCACCGGTAGCCAGGGGAACACTGAAGCTTTCTTT
CATGSQGNTEAFF
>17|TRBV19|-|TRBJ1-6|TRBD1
TGTGCCAGTAGTATCGCCCCCGGCGGGACAGAGAATTCACCCCTCCACTTT
CASSIAPGGTENSPLHF
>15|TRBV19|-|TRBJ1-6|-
TGTGCCAGTAGTATAACTCCCCGAATCGAGGCACCCCTCCACTTT
CASSITPRIEAPLHF
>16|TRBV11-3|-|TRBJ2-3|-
TGTGCCAGCAGCTTAGGGAAAGGGGTCGGCACAGATACGCAGTATTTT
CASSLGKGVGTDTQYF
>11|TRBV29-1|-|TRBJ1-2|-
TGCAGCGTTATAGGGGACTATGGCTACACCTTC
CSVIGDYGYTF
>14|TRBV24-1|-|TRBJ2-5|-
TGTGCCACCAGTGATTTTGGCCCGGGAGAGACCCAGTACTTC
CATSDFGPGETQYF
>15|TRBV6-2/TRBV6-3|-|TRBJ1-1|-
TGTGCCAGCAGTTATGGGGGGGCAGGCAAAATTGAAGCTTTCTTT
CASSYGGAGKIEAFF
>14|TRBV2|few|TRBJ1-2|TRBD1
TGTGCCAGCAGGCTACAGGGGAGCAGCTATGGCTACACCTTC
CASRLQGSSYGYTF
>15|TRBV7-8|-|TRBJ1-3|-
TGTGCCAGCAGCGTATCCGACAGCTCTGGAAACACCATATATTTT
CASSVSDSSGNTIYF
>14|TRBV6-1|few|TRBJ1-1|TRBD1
TGTGCCAGCAGCCCCAAAGACAGGGACACTGAAGCTTTCTTT
CASSPKDRDTEAFF
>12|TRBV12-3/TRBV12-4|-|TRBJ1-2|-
TGTGCCAGCAGTTTGGCTGCCAATGGCTACACCTTC
CASSLAANGYTF
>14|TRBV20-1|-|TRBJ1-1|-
TGCAGTGCTAGGTTATTAAAGCGGGACACTGAAGCTTTCTTT
CSARLLKRDTEAFF
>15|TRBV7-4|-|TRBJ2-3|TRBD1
TGTGCCAGCAGCGTACTAACAGGGGGCTTTGATACGCAGTATTTT
CASSVLTGGFDTQYF
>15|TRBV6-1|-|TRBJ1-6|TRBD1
TGTGCCAGCAGTGAGGACAGGACCCAGGGTTCACCCCTCCACTTT
CASSEDRTQGSPLHF
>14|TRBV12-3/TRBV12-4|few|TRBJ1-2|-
TGTGCCAGCAGTTTTGGATATGGGAGCTATGGCTACACCTTC
CASSFGYGSYGYTF
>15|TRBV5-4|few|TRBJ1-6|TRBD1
TGTGCCAGCAGCTTTTCCGGGACAGGGCCCTCACCCCTCCACTTT
CASSFSGTGPSPLHF
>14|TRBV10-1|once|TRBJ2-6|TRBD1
TGCGCCAGCAGCCCCGGGACAGGGGCATCCATCCTGACTTTC
CASSPGTGASILTF
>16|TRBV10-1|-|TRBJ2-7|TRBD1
TGCGCCAGCAGTGCGGGACAGGGGACGCACTCCTACGAGCAGTACTTC
CASSAGQGTHSYEQYF